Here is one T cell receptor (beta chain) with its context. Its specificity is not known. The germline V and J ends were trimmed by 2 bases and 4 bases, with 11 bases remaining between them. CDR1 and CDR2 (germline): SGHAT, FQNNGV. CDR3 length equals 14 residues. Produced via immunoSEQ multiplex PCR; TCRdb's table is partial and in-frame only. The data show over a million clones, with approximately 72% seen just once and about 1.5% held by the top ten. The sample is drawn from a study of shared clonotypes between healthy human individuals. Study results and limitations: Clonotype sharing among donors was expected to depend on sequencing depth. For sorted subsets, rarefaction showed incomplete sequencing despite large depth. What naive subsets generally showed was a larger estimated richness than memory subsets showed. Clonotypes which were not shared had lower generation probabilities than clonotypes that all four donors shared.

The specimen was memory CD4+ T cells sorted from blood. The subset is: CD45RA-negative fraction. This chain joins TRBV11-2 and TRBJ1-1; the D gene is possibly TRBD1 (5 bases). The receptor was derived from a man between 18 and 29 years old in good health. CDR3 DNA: TGTGCCAGCAGCTTACGGGGGGAGGGCACTGAAGCTTTCTTT. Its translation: CASSLRGEGTEAFF.